This TCR beta chain was documented in a study of cytomegalovirus exposure and HLA in healthy donors. Findings and caveats of the study: TCR beta chain V- and J-gene trimming was linked, in a later analysis, to a missense variant in DCLRE1C. At a 0.05 false discovery rate, a later analysis found approximately 17,000 TCR beta sequences to be associated with HLA alleles.

The PCR used 60 Vbeta and 13 Jbeta primers. Profiled with immunoSEQ multiplex PCR; TCRdb holds only in-frame clones, not every one. The data show about 120,000 clones, 75% to 90% seen once. Germline CDR1 is SGDLS and CDR2 is YYNGEE. V gave up 4 bases and J gave up 2 bases, with 15 bases separating them. The CDR3 runs 15 residues. As to this clone: Its antigen remains unknown.

Source material: PBMCs. This chain links TRBV9 with TRBJ1-2; possibly TRBD1 for D (6 bases). The receptor was isolated from a female donor in good health and CMV-seropositive. CDR3 in DNA: TGTGCCAGCAGCCCCACAGGGCATCGAAACTATGGCTACACCTTC. Translating gives CASSPTGHRNYGYTF.